The 17 T cell receptor beta chains below all came from one sample that was sequenced in a study of shared clonotypes between healthy human individuals. TCRdb's table, derived via immunoSEQ multiplex PCR, lists solely in-frame clones and lacks some. Of roughly 1,800,000 clones in the sample, 85% to 95% are singletons; the top ten hold under 1.5%. CD45RO-negative CD8 cells positively selected for CCR7 made up the naive population, which excluded terminally differentiated effector memory CD45RA+ cells. The source material was naive CD8+ T cells sorted from blood. The receptors stem from a man aged 18 to 29 in good health.

A single count supports this clone. The CDR3 spells CASSRTGVNSPLHF. The CDR3 region has the DNA TGTGCCAGCAGCCGGACAGGGGTAAATTCACCCCTCCACTTT. The chain links TRBV5-5 to TRBJ1-6; 9 nucleotides align to TRBD1. With V trimmed by 4 bases and J by 7 bases, 3 bases remained unmatched. CDR3 length equals 14 residues. Germline V gives CDR1 SGHKS, CDR2 YYEKEE (reference sequence). Full variable domain (missing parts from reference TRBV5-5 and TRBJ1-6): DAGVTQSPTHLIKTRGQQVTLRCSPISGHKSVSWYQQVLGQGPQFIFQYYEKEERGRGNFPDRFSARQFPNYSSELNVNALLLGDSALYLCASSRTGVNSPLHFGNGTRLTVT.

CDR3 in amino acids: CASSQLPVF. The CDR3, as DNA: TGTGCCAGCAGCCAACTACCGGTATTT. V usage is TRBV3-2 and J usage is TRBJ2-7; no DNA check was done on the table's D call, TRBD2. TRBV3-2 is assigned pseudogene status. The CDR3 spans 9 residues.

The rearrangement links TRBV2 to TRBJ2-7; D gene uncertain. Germline CDR1 SNHLY, CDR2 FYNNEI. The CDR3 spans 12 residues. Trimming pared 6 bases from V and 6 bases from J, leaving 12 bases between. The DNA for the CDR3 is TGTGCCAGCAGAGGCTATATCTCCGAGCAGTACTTC. Translation: CASRGYISEQYF.

About this clone itself: Other DNA sequences within the sample encode an identical CDR3. The chain is built from TRBV9 and TRBJ2-7; 8 nucleotides match TRBD2. The CDR3 loop spans 14 amino acids. V was pared by 4 bases and J by 3 bases, with 6 bases of the junction left unmatched. Germline CDR1 and CDR2: SGDLS and YYNGEE. DNA of the CDR3: TGTGCCAGCAGCACCGGGGGGGCAAGCTACGAGCAGTACTTC. Its protein product is CASSTGGASYEQYF. Full variable domain (missing parts from reference TRBV9 and TRBJ2-7): DSGVTQTPKHLITATGQRVTLRCSPRSGDLSVYWYQQSLDQGLQFLIQYYNGEERAKGNILERFSAQQFPDLHSELNLSSLELGDSALYFCASSTGGASYEQYFGPGTRLTVT.

The chain uses TRBV5-1 and TRBJ1-1; 7 bases fit TRBD1. Germline-derived CDR1 and CDR2 are SGHRS and YFSETQ. The CDR3 sequence is 13 residues long. V was clipped by 4 bases and J by 8 bases; unmatched bases: 8. CDR3 in DNA: TGCGCCAGCAGCCCCGGACAGGCAGGGGAAGCTTTCTTT. Translation: CASSPGQAGEAFF.

This clone showed up just once. The chain employs TRBV2 and TRBJ2-1, with D perhaps TRBD2 (6 bases). Germline assignment: CDR1 SNHLY and CDR2 FYNNEI. Trimming took off 9 bases at V and 6 bases at J, with 18 bases between the two ends. This CDR3 is 14 amino acids long. As DNA, the CDR3 is TGTGCCAGACTCGATCCGGGAGCGTCCAATGAGCAGTTCTTC. As protein: CARLDPGASNEQFF.

The CDR3 sequence: CASSFGTEQYF. Here the CDR3 DNA reads TGTGCCAGCAGCTTTGGGACCGAGCAGTACTTC. The chain couples TRBV5-8 to TRBJ2-7; D is perhaps TRBD1 or TRBD2 (5 bases each). Germline CDR1 is SGHTS and CDR2 is YDEGEE. Deletions cut 2 bases from V and 6 bases from J, with 6 bases between. CDR3 length: 11 amino acids.

This clone occurred once. V and J are TRBV19 and TRBJ2-2; no clear D gene. The CDR3 has 16 amino acids. Trimming pared 1 base from V and 2 bases from J, leaving 11 bases between. CDR1 and CDR2 from the germline V gene are LNHDA and SQIVND (reference sequence). The CDR3 sequence is CASSIVTQTNTGELFF. The CDR3 nucleotides are TGTGCCAGTAGTATAGTCACACAGACTAACACCGGGGAGCTGTTTTTT.

As concerns this clone: Other DNA variants within this sample encode the same CDR3. This chain joins TRBV19 and TRBJ1-5; possible D gene TRBD1, 6 bases. Germline V CDR1 and CDR2: LNHDA, SQIVND (reference sequence). The V gene lost 3 bases and the J gene lost 5 bases, with 11 bases spanning the gap. The CDR3 spans 14 residues. Here the CDR3 reads CASSIRDTDQPQHF. CDR3 DNA sequence: TGTGCCAGTAGTATCCGGGACACGGATCAGCCCCAGCATTTT.

This chain links TRBV5-4 with TRBJ2-7, with D tentatively TRBD2 (5 bases). V was cut by 2 bases and J by 4 bases, with 7 bases left in between. The CDR3 sequence is 12 residues long. Germline values: CDR1 SGHNT, CDR2 YYREEE (reference sequence). CDR3 in amino acids: CASSFERYEQYF. CDR3 nucleotides: TGTGCCAGCAGCTTTGAGCGGTACGAGCAGTACTTC.

The chain couples TRBV27 to TRBJ2-1; D gene uncertain. The V and J ends lost 5 bases and 6 bases respectively, with 11 bases between them. The CDR3 is made up of 13 amino acids. Germline V gene sequence: CDR1 MNHEY, CDR2 SMNVEV (reference sequence). Here the CDR3 reads CASSPEWSNEQFF. The CDR3 region has the DNA TGTGCCAGCAGTCCGGAATGGAGCAATGAGCAGTTCTTC.

For the CDR3, the DNA is TGTGCCAGCACCCTCGGACTAGCGGGAGACGAGCAGTACTTC. Amino acid sequence: CASTLGLAGDEQYF. The V gene is TRBV2, the J gene TRBJ2-7; TRBD2 matches at 13 bases. The CDR3 has 14 amino acids. The junction had 5 bases not matched to a gene; V was cut back by 7 bases and J by 5 bases. Germline CDR1 and CDR2: SNHLY and FYNNEI.

CDR3 DNA sequence: TGTGCCAGCAGTTTGATTAGTCAAACTAATGAAAAACTGTTTTTT. Amino acid sequence: CASSLISQTNEKLFF. The rearrangement links TRBV27 to TRBJ1-4, with D uncertain. Germline V gene data show CDR1 as MNHEY and CDR2 as SMNVEV (reference sequence). The germline V and J ends were trimmed by 3 bases and 1 base, with 9 bases remaining between them. The CDR3 covers 15 residues.

J is TRBJ2-1 and V is TRBV9, with 7 bases aligning to TRBD2. The CDR3 extends over 16 amino acids. Per germline, CDR1 SGDLS and CDR2 YYNGEE. V shed 3 bases, J shed 7 bases, and the junction held 13 bases outside the gene matches. The CDR3 sequence: CASSETGSGDFNEQFF. The CDR3 DNA sequence: TGTGCCAGCAGCGAAACGGGGAGCGGGGATTTTAATGAGCAGTTCTTC.

Here the CDR3 reads CASSSGWTGEDSPLHF. The DNA of the CDR3 is TGTGCCAGCAGTTCTGGGTGGACAGGGGAGGATTCACCCCTCCACTTT. This sequence joins TRBV27 and TRBJ1-6, with TRBD1 matching 9 bases. Unmatched junction bases numbered 9, after V lost 4 bases and J lost 8 bases. From germline, CDR1 is MNHEY and CDR2 SMNVEV (reference sequence). This CDR3 spans 16 amino acids.

The V call is TRBV28, the J call TRBJ2-3; 8 bases fit TRBD2. V trimming: 8 bases; J trimming: 2 bases; junction bases outside the gene matches: 9. CDR1 and CDR2 from the germline V gene are MDHEN and SYDVKM. This CDR3 contains 15 residues. The CDR3 DNA follows: TGTGCCAGCCCGTCGGGGCGGGGGGCCACAGATACGCAGTATTTT. Its protein product is CASPSGRGATDTQYF.

The gene calls are TRBV2 and TRBJ1-1; D not resolved. The length of the CDR3 is 14 residues. V was cut by 0 bases and J by 2 bases, with 7 bases left in between. Germline V gene lookup returns CDR1 SNHLY and CDR2 FYNNEI. CDR3 sequence reads: CASSEAGFNTEAFF. The CDR3 DNA reads TGTGCCAGCAGTGAAGCTGGCTTCAACACTGAAGCTTTCTTT.